A single sample gave rise to the 4 T cell receptor beta chains below, sequenced in a study of T-cell reconstitution after alpha-beta-depleted transplantation in children. Construction of the TCRbeta library involved unique molecular identifiers. Via MiXCR, TCRdb re-called the PCR reads, giving one row per CDR3 protein. The data show 83,000 or so distinct CDR3 sequences, with roughly 8% seen just once and approximately 6.6% held by the top ten. Source: PBMCs from the stem cell graft donor, taken from the stem cell graft. These receptors were obtained from a human donor who donated a stem cell graft to a child with congenital amegakaryocytic thrombocytopenia.

This clonotype has a handful of counts. A much larger clone lies a single base off, so this may be a read error. V gene TRBV20-1 combines with J gene TRBJ2-7; no reliable D call. Germline CDR1 DFQATT, CDR2 SNEGSKA (reference sequence). This CDR3 has 11 amino acids. The CDR3 here is CSASVGDDQYF. The CDR3 coding sequence is TGCAGTGCTAGTGTGGGCGACGACCAGTACTTC.

This clonotype was counted ten times or more. The J gene is TRBJ1-3, the V gene TRBV18, with D hard to call. V shed 2 bases and J shed 4 bases, with 6 bases lying between them. CDR1 is KGHSH and CDR2 is LQKENI in the germline V gene. The CDR3 is 13 residues long. The CDR3 reads CASSPSMGNTIYF. The CDR3 coding sequence is TGTGCCAGCTCACCAAGTATGGGAAACACCATATATTTT.

The V call is TRBV4-2, the J call TRBJ2-1; 10 bases align to TRBD2. This CDR3 is 17 amino acids long. The junction had 11 bases not matched to a gene; V was cut back by 0 bases and J by 9 bases. Germline V gene lookup returns CDR1 LGHNA and CDR2 YNFKEQ. The CDR3: CASSQDRESGRGGEQFF. DNA for the CDR3: TGTGCCAGCAGCCAAGATCGTGAAAGCGGGAGGGGAGGTGAGCAGTTCTTC.

At least ten counts were recorded for this clonotype. The chain employs TRBV2 and TRBJ2-4, with unresolved D. Germline V gene data show CDR1 as SNHLY and CDR2 as FYNNEI. Trimming stripped 2 bases from V and 8 bases from J, with 13 bases between. The CDR3 sequence is 14 residues long. For the CDR3, the DNA is TGTGCCAGCAGTGAAACTGGGTCCTGGGACATTCAGTACTTC. It is translated as CASSETGSWDIQYF.